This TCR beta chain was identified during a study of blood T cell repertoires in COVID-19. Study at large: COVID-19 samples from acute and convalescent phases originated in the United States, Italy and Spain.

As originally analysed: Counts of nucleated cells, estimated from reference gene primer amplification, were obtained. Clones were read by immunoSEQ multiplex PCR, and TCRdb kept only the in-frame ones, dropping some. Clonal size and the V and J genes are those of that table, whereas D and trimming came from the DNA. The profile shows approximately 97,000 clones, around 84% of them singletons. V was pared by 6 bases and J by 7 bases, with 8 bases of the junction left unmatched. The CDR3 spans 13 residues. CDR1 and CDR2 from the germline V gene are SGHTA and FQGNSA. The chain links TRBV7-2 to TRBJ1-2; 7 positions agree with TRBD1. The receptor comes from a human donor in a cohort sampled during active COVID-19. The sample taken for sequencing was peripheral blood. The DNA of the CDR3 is TGTGCCAGCAGATCGACAGGGCTGGGTGGCTACACCTTC. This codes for CASRSTGLGGYTF. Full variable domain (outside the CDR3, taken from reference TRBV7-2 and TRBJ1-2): GAGVSQSPSNKVTEKGKDVELRCDPISGHTALYWYRQSLGQGLEFLIYFQGNSAPDKSGLPSDRFSAERTGGSVSTLTIQRTQQEDSAVYLCASRSTGLGGYTFGSGTRLTVV.